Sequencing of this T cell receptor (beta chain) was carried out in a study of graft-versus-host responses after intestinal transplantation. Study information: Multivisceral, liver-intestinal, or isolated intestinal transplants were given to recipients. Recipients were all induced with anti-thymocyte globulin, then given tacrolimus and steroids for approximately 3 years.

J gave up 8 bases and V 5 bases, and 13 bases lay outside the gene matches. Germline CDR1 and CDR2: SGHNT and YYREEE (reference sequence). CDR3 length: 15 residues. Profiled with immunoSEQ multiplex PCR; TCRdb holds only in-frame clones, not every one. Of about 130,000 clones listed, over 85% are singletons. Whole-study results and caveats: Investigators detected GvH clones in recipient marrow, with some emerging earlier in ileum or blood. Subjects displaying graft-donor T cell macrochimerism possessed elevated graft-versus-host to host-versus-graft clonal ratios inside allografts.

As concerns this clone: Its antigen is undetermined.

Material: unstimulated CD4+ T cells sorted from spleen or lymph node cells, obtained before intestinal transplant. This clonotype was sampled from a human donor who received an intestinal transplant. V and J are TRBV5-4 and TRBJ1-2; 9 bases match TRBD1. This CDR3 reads CASRTTGQGLRGYTF. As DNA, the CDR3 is TGTGCCAGCAGGACTACGGGACAGGGCCTAAGGGGCTACACCTTC. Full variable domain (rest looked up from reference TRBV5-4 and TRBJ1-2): ETGVTQSPTHLIKTRGQQVTLRCSSQSGHNTVSWYQQALGQGPQFIFQYYREEENGRGNFPPRFSGLQFPNYSSELNVNALELDDSALYLCASRTTGQGLRGYTFGSGTRLTVV.